This TCR beta chain was profiled in a study of preoperative IRX-2 immunotherapy in early breast cancer. Some clones are missing from TCRdb's copy, which holds only in-frame ones; the method was immunoSEQ multiplex PCR. The data contain 30,000 to 35,000 clones, 80% to 85% of them singletons. This CDR3 is built from 15 residues. The V and J ends lost 1 base and 3 bases, in that order; junction bases with no gene match: 6. Germline V CDR1 and CDR2: LNHNV, YYDKDF (reference sequence). Stated treatment: preoperative locoregional IRX-2 cytokine immunotherapy. Preoperative locoregional IRX-2 cytokine immunotherapy was tested in the phase Ib source study.

Sequenced here: lymph node tissue, sampled from a patient treated with IRX-2 immunotherapy. The chain links TRBV15 to TRBJ2-7; TRBD2 matches at 7 bases. The origin of this receptor is a human donor with breast cancer. The DNA for the CDR3 is TGTGCCACCAGCAGAGTTAGCGGGTCCATCTACGAGCAGTACTTC. The encoded protein is CATSRVSGSIYEQYF.